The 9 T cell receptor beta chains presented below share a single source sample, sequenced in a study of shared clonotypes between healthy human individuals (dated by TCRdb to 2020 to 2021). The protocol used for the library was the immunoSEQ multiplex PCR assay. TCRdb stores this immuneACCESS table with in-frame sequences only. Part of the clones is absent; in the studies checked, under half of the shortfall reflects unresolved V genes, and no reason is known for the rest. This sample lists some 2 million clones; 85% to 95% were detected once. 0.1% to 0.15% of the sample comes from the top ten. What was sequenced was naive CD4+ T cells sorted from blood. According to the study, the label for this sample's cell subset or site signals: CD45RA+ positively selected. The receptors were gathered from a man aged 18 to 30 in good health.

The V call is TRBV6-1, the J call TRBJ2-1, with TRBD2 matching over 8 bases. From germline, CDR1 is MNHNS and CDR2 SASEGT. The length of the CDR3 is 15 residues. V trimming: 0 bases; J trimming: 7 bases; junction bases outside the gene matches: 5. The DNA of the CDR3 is TGTGCCAGCAGTGAAGCATCGGGGGGGAGTAATGAGCAGTTCTTC. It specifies CASSEASGGSNEQFF.

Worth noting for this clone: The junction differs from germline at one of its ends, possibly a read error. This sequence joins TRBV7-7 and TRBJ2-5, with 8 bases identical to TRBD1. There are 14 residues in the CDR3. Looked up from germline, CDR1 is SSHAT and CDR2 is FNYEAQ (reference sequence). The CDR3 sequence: CASSLAGGGETQYF. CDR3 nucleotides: TGTGCTAGCAGCTTAGCAGGGGGCGGCGAGACCCAGTACTTC.

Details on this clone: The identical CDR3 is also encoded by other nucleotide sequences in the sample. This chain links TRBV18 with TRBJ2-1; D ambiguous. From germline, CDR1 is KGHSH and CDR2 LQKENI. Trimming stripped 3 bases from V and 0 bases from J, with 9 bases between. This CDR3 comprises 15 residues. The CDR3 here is CASSPLASSYNEQFF. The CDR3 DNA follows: TGTGCCAGCTCACCTCTGGCGAGCTCCTACAATGAGCAGTTCTTC.

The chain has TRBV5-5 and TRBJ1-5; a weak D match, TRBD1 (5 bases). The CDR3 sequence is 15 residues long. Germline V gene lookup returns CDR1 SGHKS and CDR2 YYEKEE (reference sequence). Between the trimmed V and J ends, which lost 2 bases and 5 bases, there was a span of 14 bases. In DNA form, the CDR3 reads TGTGCCAGCAGCTTACTTCACTTACAGGATCAGCCCCAGCATTTT. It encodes CASSLLHLQDQPQHF.

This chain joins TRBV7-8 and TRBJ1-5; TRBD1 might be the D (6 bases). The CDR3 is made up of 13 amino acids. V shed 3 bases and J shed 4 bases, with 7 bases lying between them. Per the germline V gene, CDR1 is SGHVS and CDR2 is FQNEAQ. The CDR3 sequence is CASSLGQNQPQHF. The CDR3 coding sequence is TGTGCCAGCAGCTTGGGACAAAATCAGCCCCAGCATTTT.

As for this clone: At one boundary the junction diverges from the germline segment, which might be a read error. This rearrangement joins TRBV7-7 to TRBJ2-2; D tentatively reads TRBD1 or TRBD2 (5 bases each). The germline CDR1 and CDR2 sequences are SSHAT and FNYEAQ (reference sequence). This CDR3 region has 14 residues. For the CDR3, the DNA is TGTGCTAGCAGCCCCGAGGGGCACACCGGGGAGCTGTTTTTT. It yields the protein CASSPEGHTGELFF.

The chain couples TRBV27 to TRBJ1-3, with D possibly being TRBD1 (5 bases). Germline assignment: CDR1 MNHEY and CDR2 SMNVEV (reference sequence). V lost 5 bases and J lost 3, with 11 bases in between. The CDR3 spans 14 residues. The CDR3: CASSAGYFGNTIYF. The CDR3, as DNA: TGTGCCAGCAGTGCAGGGTATTTTGGAAACACCATATATTTT.

The CDR3 region is CASSPRVGGRRTDTQYF. The CDR3 DNA reads TGTGCCAGCAGCCCTCGGGTGGGCGGGAGAAGGACAGATACGCAGTATTTT. The genes are TRBV7-2 and TRBJ2-3, with 7 nucleotides matching TRBD2. Trimming cost V 5 bases and J 3 bases; bases outside gene matches: 14. Germline assignment: CDR1 SGHTA and CDR2 FQGNSA. The CDR3 consists of 17 residues.

Written as DNA, the CDR3 is TGTGCCACCGGACAGGGGGCTGACGAGCAGTACTTC. Its protein is CATGQGADEQYF. J is TRBJ2-7 and V is TRBV19, with TRBD1 matching over 11 bases. This CDR3 region has 12 residues. Germline V lookup: CDR1 LNHDA, CDR2 SQIVND (reference sequence). The ends lost 10 bases at V and 5 bases at J; junction bases unmatched: 4.